A selection of T cell receptor beta chains follows, all from one sample in a study of control samples from healthy donors and cancer patients. Libraries were prepared by immunoSEQ multiplex PCR; TCRdb keeps only in-frame clonotypes and omits some of them. Here the sample spans more than 70,000 clones, roughly 86% being singletons. Sequencing input: PBMCs. The source is a man aged 55 to 70 with lung cancer. The CDR3 runs from the conserved cysteine through the conserved F or W. Fields, in order: V gene, D gene, CDR3 length, clone size, J gene, CDR3 protein, CDR3 DNA. A D gene is named only where the DNA matches it firmly. Size values are once, few and many counts, or a class for expanded clones, and some rows have none.

v_call: TRBV2; d_call: NA; cdr3_length: 14; clone_size: NA; j_call: TRBJ2-2; cdr3_aa: CASGAPIRGGELFF; cdr3_nt: TGTGCCAGCGGGGCCCCCATAAGGGGCGGGGAGCTGTTTTTT
v_call: TRBV6-5; d_call: NA; cdr3_length: 15; clone_size: NA; j_call: TRBJ1-4; cdr3_aa: CASSYTGAGDEKLFF; cdr3_nt: TGTGCCAGCAGTTACACGGGGGCAGGGGATGAAAAACTGTTTTTT
v_call: TRBV25-1; d_call: NA; cdr3_length: 12; clone_size: NA; j_call: TRBJ1-6; cdr3_aa: CASGDAYSPLHF; cdr3_nt: TGTGCCAGTGGGGACGCCTATTCACCCCTCCACTTT
v_call: TRBV27; d_call: TRBD2; cdr3_length: 16; clone_size: NA; j_call: TRBJ2-3; cdr3_aa: CASSPGRGGAFDTQYF; cdr3_nt: TGTGCCAGCAGCCCCGGGCGGGGGGGCGCTTTTGATACGCAGTATTTT
v_call: TRBV5-1; d_call: NA; cdr3_length: 14; clone_size: NA; j_call: TRBJ2-5; cdr3_aa: CASSLDVSLETQYF; cdr3_nt: TGCGCCAGCAGCTTGGATGTCTCCCTAGAGACCCAGTACTTC
v_call: TRBV7-8; d_call: TRBD1; cdr3_length: 15; clone_size: NA; j_call: TRBJ1-1; cdr3_aa: CASSRTDRANTEAFF; cdr3_nt: TGTGCCAGCAGCAGGACGGACAGGGCGAACACTGAAGCTTTCTTT
v_call: TRBV6-5; d_call: TRBD1; cdr3_length: 15; clone_size: NA; j_call: TRBJ1-2; cdr3_aa: CASTPGQGNYGGYTF; cdr3_nt: TGTGCCAGCACTCCGGGACAGGGGAACTATGGCGGCTACACCTTC
v_call: TRBV4-1; d_call: TRBD1; cdr3_length: 18; clone_size: NA; j_call: TRBJ1-4; cdr3_aa: CARSRPGQGPSAGEKLFF; cdr3_nt: TGCGCCCGCAGCCGCCCGGGACAGGGACCGTCGGCTGGTGAAAAACTGTTTTTT
v_call: TRBV5-1; d_call: TRBD2; cdr3_length: 15; clone_size: NA; j_call: TRBJ2-1; cdr3_aa: CASRVAGGRDNEQFF; cdr3_nt: TGCGCCAGCAGGGTTGCGGGGGGGCGTGACAATGAGCAGTTCTTC
v_call: TRBV7-9; d_call: NA; cdr3_length: 14; clone_size: NA; j_call: TRBJ2-5; cdr3_aa: CASSSPTPRETQYF; cdr3_nt: TGTGCCAGCAGCTCCCCCACCCCTCGAGAGACCCAGTACTTC
v_call: TRBV6-6; d_call: TRBD2; cdr3_length: 15; clone_size: medium-sized; j_call: TRBJ2-5; cdr3_aa: CASSYPTSGDETQYF; cdr3_nt: TGTGCCAGCAGTTACCCGACTAGCGGGGATGAGACCCAGTACTTC
v_call: TRBV6-6; d_call: NA; cdr3_length: 16; clone_size: NA; j_call: TRBJ1-5; cdr3_aa: CASTSLQGKSNQPQHF; cdr3_nt: TGTGCCAGCACCTCCCTTCAGGGAAAAAGCAATCAGCCCCAGCATTTT
v_call: TRBV20-1; d_call: TRBD1; cdr3_length: 10; clone_size: few; j_call: TRBJ1-2; cdr3_aa: CSPDRRPPIF; cdr3_nt: TGCAGTCCGGACAGGCGGCCTCCTATCTTC
v_call: TRBV7-2; d_call: TRBD1; cdr3_length: 16; clone_size: few; j_call: TRBJ2-5; cdr3_aa: CASSWGQGGYQETQYF; cdr3_nt: TGTGCCAGCAGCTGGGGACAGGGGGGATACCAAGAGACCCAGTACTTC
v_call: TRBV5-4; d_call: NA; cdr3_length: 15; clone_size: NA; j_call: TRBJ2-2; cdr3_aa: CASSLGLRNTGELFF; cdr3_nt: TGTGCCAGCAGCTTGGGGCTTAGAAACACCGGGGAGCTGTTTTTT
v_call: TRBV27; d_call: TRBD1; cdr3_length: 14; clone_size: NA; j_call: TRBJ1-1; cdr3_aa: CASRRQGLNTEAFF; cdr3_nt: TGTGCCAGCAGGAGACAGGGGTTGAACACTGAAGCTTTCTTT
v_call: TRBV5-1; d_call: TRBD1; cdr3_length: 15; clone_size: NA; j_call: TRBJ2-7; cdr3_aa: CASSLGLGQGDEQYF; cdr3_nt: TGCGCCAGCAGCTTGGGTTTGGGACAGGGGGACGAGCAGTACTTC
v_call: TRBV7-9; d_call: TRBD1; cdr3_length: 14; clone_size: NA; j_call: TRBJ2-5; cdr3_aa: CASSIRQGQETQYF; cdr3_nt: TGTGCCAGCAGCATAAGACAGGGCCAAGAGACCCAGTACTTC
v_call: TRBV7-8; d_call: NA; cdr3_length: 12; clone_size: NA; j_call: TRBJ1-3; cdr3_aa: CASSYSGNTIYF; cdr3_nt: TGTGCCAGCTCCTACTCTGGAAACACCATATATTTT
v_call: TRBV19; d_call: NA; cdr3_length: 18; clone_size: NA; j_call: TRBJ2-6; cdr3_aa: CASSIQKGFSSGANVLTF; cdr3_nt: TGTGCCAGTAGTATCCAAAAGGGGTTCAGCTCTGGGGCCAACGTCCTGACTTTC
v_call: TRBV5-1; d_call: NA; cdr3_length: 14; clone_size: NA; j_call: TRBJ1-1; cdr3_aa: CASSVGTVNTEAFF; cdr3_nt: TGCGCCAGCAGCGTGGGAACGGTGAACACTGAAGCTTTCTTT
v_call: TRBV5-1; d_call: TRBD1; cdr3_length: 15; clone_size: few; j_call: TRBJ1-4; cdr3_aa: CASSLQGINVEKLFF; cdr3_nt: TGCGCCAGCAGCTTACAGGGGATAAACGTTGAAAAACTGTTTTTT
v_call: TRBV12-5; d_call: NA; cdr3_length: 18; clone_size: NA; j_call: TRBJ1-1; cdr3_aa: CASGLVPDGAVLNTEAFF; cdr3_nt: TGTGCTAGTGGTTTGGTACCGGACGGCGCCGTTTTAAACACTGAAGCTTTTTTT
v_call: TRBV14; d_call: TRBD1; cdr3_length: 17; clone_size: once; j_call: TRBJ1-1; cdr3_aa: CASSLSRDRGANTEAFF; cdr3_nt: TGTGCCAGCAGCCTAAGCAGGGACAGGGGAGCGAACACTGAAGCTTTCTTT
v_call: TRBV6-5; d_call: NA; cdr3_length: 12; clone_size: NA; j_call: TRBJ1-3; cdr3_aa: CAVVYSGNTIYF; cdr3_nt: TGTGCCGTCGTATACTCTGGAAACACCATATATTTT
v_call: TRBV30; d_call: NA; cdr3_length: 11; clone_size: NA; j_call: TRBJ1-2; cdr3_aa: CAWSRNRDYTF; cdr3_nt: TGTGCCTGGAGTAGAAACAGGGACTACACCTTC